This T cell receptor beta chain was identified in a study of blood T cells in healthy people across ages (dated by TCRdb to between 2015 and 2017). Describing the broader study: In model experiments, template switching captured about one uniquely barcoded TCR beta cDNA molecule for every two T cells. The donors were divided into four age groups: young (average approximately 16 years), middle-aged (approximately 39), aged (roughly 66) and long-lived (82). To avoid experimental bias, donors of different ages were spread randomly across the sequencing lanes. Using the same blood draw, the study looked at two additional independent replicas of 1 million unique cDNA reads for two donors, one aged 18 to 29 and the other aged 80 or older. Using deep sequencing normalized with unique cDNA molecular identifiers, the study measured how TCR beta repertoire diversity changes with age. General study outcomes and caveats: Bulk unsorted PBMC profiling prevented conclusive comparison of naive and antigen-experienced compartments. Observed TCR beta diversity per million T cells fell roughly linearly with age, and a significant reduction was already apparent by age roughly 41. Estimates of total diversity based on one million sequenced T cells were considered lower bounds and underestimates. Observed TCR beta diversity correlated strongly with the percentage of naive T cells measured by flow cytometry. Compared with the aged group, the long-lived group had more naive CD4+ T cells, fewer expanded clones and increased TCR diversity, suggesting age selection. The CMV infection status of donors was not known, potentially confounding age-related changes in expanded clonotypes.

Germline trimming amounts to 0 bases on V and 9 bases on J, with 10 as the count of junction bases outside the gene matches. Including cysteine and phenylalanine, the CDR3 has 16 amino acids. Only the CDR3 region is kept as DNA, spanning 48 bases read in frame from base 1. The CDR1 and CDR2 encoded by the germline V gene are SGHRS and YFSETQ. Systemically healthy Caucasian individuals from Russia, 35 to 40 in total and aged about 6 to 100 years, were included as donors. Each donor gave about 10 milliliters of peripheral blood, drawn into EDTA-treated Vacutainer tubes. Ficoll-Paque density-gradient centrifugation was used to isolate PBMCs, with at least 6.5 million per sample. Trizol reagent was used to extract total RNA from PBMCs, with at least 5.5 micrograms per sample. For every donor, an aliquot of PBMCs went through flow cytometry to measure the percentages of naive CD45RAhigh/CD27high T cells.

This clonotype was picked up a small number of times. Its antigen remains unidentified. Base qualities are not recorded, but no much larger clone differs from it by a single base. Receptors were amplified or captured by 5' RACE. The sequencer was an Illumina HiSeq 2500. A second PCR of roughly 6 to 11 cycles was run with a J-beta primer mix and a sample-barcoded 5' primer. Each TCR beta cDNA molecule received a unique molecular identifier from a template-switch 5' adaptor carrying 12 random nucleotides. Each sample yielded at least 3 million CDR3-containing paired-end reads. First-strand cDNA was synthesized from all RNA with the Mint cDNA synthesis kit, primed by a TRBC-specific oligonucleotide. After uracil-DNA glycosylase treatment, a first 18-cycle PCR used universal primers M1SS and BC2_uni_R on all cDNA. The study's processing was this. Each sample was normalized by randomly selecting 1 million high-quality reads, each carrying a distinct molecular identifier. Reads with shared molecular identifiers were discarded instead of being binned into consensus sequences. MiTCR, set to a Q25 quality threshold and the strictest error-elimination algorithm, was used for CDR3 identification, clonotype clustering and error correction. Lower-bound total TCR beta diversity was estimated with a nonparametric unseen species model using Euler transformation. The raw public reads went through TCRdb reprocessing: fastp at Q25, MiXCR clone calling, in-frame beta chains kept. Every CDR3 protein is listed once, alongside the most common genes and DNA of its rows. The V and J calls and clone size come from TCRdb's table, not from the authors' own analysis. The sample contains approximately 1,000,000 distinct CDR3 sequences, more than 30% of them found a single time. The top ten clones comprise approximately 14% of the sample.

Sequencing input: blood. The rearranged chain carries TRBV5-1 and TRBJ2-1, with 9 central nucleotides matching TRBD1. The receptor was derived from a man between 18 and 35 years old in good health. The DNA sequence follows: TGCGCCAGCAGCTTGGAAGCCGGGACAGGGTTCGGTGAGCAGTTCTTC. The resulting protein is CASSLEAGTGFGEQFF.